A single sample is the source of the 15 T cell receptor beta chains below, sequenced in a study of CD8 T cells in ankylosing spondylitis. What these receptors recognize is not known. Using its own MiXCR run on the 5' RACE reads, TCRdb lists one record per CDR3 protein. The sample yields roughly 450,000 distinct CDR3 sequences, 20% to 30% seen once. The study's findings and limits: There was a TCR beta motif, made of several highly homologous variants, that appeared characteristic of ankylosing spondylitis blood.

Sequencing was performed on blood, either unsorted or a sorted T cell fraction (not recorded which). These receptors were obtained from a male donor with ankylosing spondylitis.

The chain couples TRBV7-8 to TRBJ2-7; TRBD1 aligns across 7 bases. Trimming cost V 5 bases and J 1 base; bases outside gene matches: 11. Germline loops: CDR1 SGHVS, CDR2 FQNEAQ. The CDR3 consists of 16 residues. CDR3 nucleotides: TGTGCCAGCAGCCGAACAAGACAGGGTTATTCCTACGAGCAGTACTTC. Amino acids: CASSRTRQGYSYEQYF.

V is TRBV29-1 and J is TRBJ2-3; 10 positions agree with TRBD1. This CDR3 contains 13 residues. The junction had 5 bases not matched to a gene; V was cut back by 7 bases and J by 4 bases. CDR1 SQVTM and CDR2 ANQGSEA come from the germline V gene. CDR3: CSGGQGLADTQYF. CDR3 in DNA: TGCAGCGGGGGACAGGGGCTGGCAGATACGCAGTATTTT.

This clonotype was seen only a few times. The chain has TRBV15 and TRBJ2-4; the D gene is possibly TRBD2 (6 bases). CDR1 and CDR2 from the germline V gene are LNHNV and YYDKDF (reference sequence). This CDR3 comprises 15 residues. The V and J ends lost 3 bases and 6 bases respectively, with 15 bases between them. The CDR3 region is CATSSLSGGRNIQYF. DNA for the CDR3: TGTGCCACCAGCAGCCTTAGCGGTGGTAGAAACATTCAGTACTTC.

This clonotype showed up just a few times. The chain has TRBV7-9 and TRBJ2-1, with TRBD2 matching 12 bases. CDR1 is SEHNR, CDR2 FQNEAQ, per germline (reference sequence). The ends lost 5 bases at V and 6 bases at J; junction bases unmatched: 5. CDR3 length equals 15 residues. Written as DNA, the CDR3 is TGTGCCAGCAGCGCTGTGACTAGCGGGAGCAATGAGCAGTTCTTC. Residues: CASSAVTSGSNEQFF.

J is TRBJ1-5 and V is TRBV2; D unclear. Germline V lookup: CDR1 SNHLY, CDR2 FYNNEI. The V and J ends lost 3 bases and 11 bases respectively, with 17 bases between them. The CDR3 runs to 14 residues. CDR3 in amino acids: CASSDPLGREAQHF. The CDR3 DNA reads TGTGCCAGCAGTGACCCCCTGGGGAGGGAGGCCCAGCATTTT.

This clonotype has a handful of counts. The CDR3 sequence is CASSLAGVEETQYF. The CDR3, as DNA: TGCGCCAGCAGCTTGGCAGGAGTGGAGGAGACCCAGTACTTC. The V call is TRBV5-1, the J call TRBJ2-5; no clear D gene. CDR1 SGHRS and CDR2 YFSETQ come from the germline V gene. V lost 0 bases, J lost 5 bases, and 11 bases lay in between. The CDR3 spans 14 residues.

The gene calls are TRBV20-1 and TRBJ2-1; the match to TRBD2 covers 7 bases. CDR3 length equals 13 residues. CDR1 and CDR2 (germline): DFQATT, SNEGSKA (reference sequence). Trimming removed 4 bases from V and 7 bases from J; junction bases left unmatched: 7. CDR3 nucleotide sequence: TGCAGTGCTATGGCGGGAGCGTTAAATGAGCAGTTCTTC. Translated: CSAMAGALNEQFF.

This chain uses TRBV20-1 with TRBJ2-1; tentative D call: TRBD2 (7 bases). The CDR3 loop spans 16 amino acids. Germline CDR1 reads DFQATT; CDR2 reads SNEGSKA (reference sequence). Deletions cut 6 bases from V and 0 bases from J, with 18 bases between. The CDR3 DNA reads TGCAGTGCCCCCCGCGGGGGCGGGAGCTCCTACAATGAGCAGTTCTTC. This encodes CSAPRGGGSSYNEQFF.

This rearrangement joins TRBV7-9 to TRBJ2-7; D may be TRBD2 (5 bases). V gave up 0 bases and J gave up 6 bases, with 9 bases separating them. The CDR3 is 13 residues long. Germline V gene sequence: CDR1 SEHNR, CDR2 FQNEAQ (reference sequence). CDR3 coding DNA: TGTGCCAGCAGCTTAGCGGGAGTCGGCGAGCAGTACGTC. Translating it yields CASSLAGVGEQYV.

This chain connects TRBV24-1 to TRBJ1-1; D gene ambiguous. Per germline, CDR1 KGHDR and CDR2 SFDVKD. The CDR3 extends over 13 amino acids. Trimming took off 0 bases at V and 5 bases at J, with 6 bases between the two ends. CDR3 residues: CATSDLARTEAFF. CDR3 coding DNA: TGTGCCACCAGTGATTTGGCGAGGACTGAAGCTTTCTTT.

This clonotype was seen only a few times. The chain has TRBV5-4 and TRBJ2-5; D is undetermined. This CDR3 is 14 amino acids long. Germline lookup yields CDR1 SGHNT and CDR2 YYREEE (reference sequence). Trimming pared 0 bases from V and 1 base from J, leaving 7 bases between. CDR3 in amino acids: CASSLGPSQETQYF. The CDR3 DNA reads as TGTGCCAGCAGCTTGGGGCCTAGCCAAGAGACCCAGTACTTC.

This clonotype appeared a few times. The chain joins TRBV12-3 or TRBV12-4 to TRBJ1-2; D remains ambiguous. The CDR3 totals 15 residues. The V gene lost 5 bases and the J gene lost 2 bases, with 15 bases spanning the gap. The DNA of the CDR3 is TGTGCCAGCAGTCCGGAGGGCCTGAGAAACTATGGCTACACCTTC. It encodes CASSPEGLRNYGYTF.

The DNA for the CDR3 is TGTGCCAGCAGTGAGGAGGGGACCGAGCAGTACGTC. Amino acids: CASSEEGTEQYV. The rearrangement links TRBV6-1 to TRBJ2-7; possible D gene TRBD2, 6 bases. With 3 bases removed from V and 6 bases from J, the gap between germline ends came to 9 bases. There are 12 residues in the CDR3. Germline loops: CDR1 MNHNS, CDR2 SASEGT.

The CDR3 nucleotides are TGCAGTGCTAGAGGTGACACAGATACGCAGTATTTT. It encodes CSARGDTDTQYF. V is TRBV20-1 and J is TRBJ2-3; D uncertain. Germline CDR1 reads DFQATT; CDR2 reads SNEGSKA (reference sequence). V shed 1 base and J shed 2 bases, with 4 bases lying between them. The CDR3 is 12 residues long.

The genes are TRBV7-8 and TRBJ2-1; weak D call: TRBD2 (6 bases). The CDR3 contains 15 residues. The germline gives CDR1 SGHVS, CDR2 FQNEAQ. Trimming took 1 base from V and 5 from J, leaving 12 bases between them. CDR3 sequence: CASSLVAGTHNEQFF. CDR3 bases: TGTGCCAGCAGCTTAGTGGCGGGGACCCACAATGAGCAGTTCTTC.